This T cell receptor beta chain was identified during a study of early T cells in non-severe SARS-CoV-2 infection. The wider study: With bulk RNA from unsorted whole blood as input, sequencing yielded unpaired chains.

Regarding the study as a whole: Matching against VDJdb likely underestimated virus-specific expansions, favoring anti-spike CD8.

V lost 0 bases and J lost 4, with 10 bases in between. The CDR3 covers 13 residues. The germline V gene has CDR1 GTSNPN and CDR2 SVGIG (reference sequence). Attachment of unique molecular identifiers to individual cDNA molecules was performed. TCRdb re-called the 5' RACE reads through MiXCR, storing one row per CDR3 protein. The sample consists of 85,000 to 90,000 distinct CDR3 sequences, approximately 15% of them appearing once. With regard to this clonotype: The antigen remains undetermined.

The V call is TRBV30, the J call TRBJ2-7; D could derive from TRBD1 or TRBD2 (5 bases each). The sequencing input was whole blood. The sequence was obtained from an adult who was a healthcare worker with PCR-confirmed SARS-CoV-2 infection or an uninfected control (not recorded which). The DNA for the CDR3 is TGTGCCTGGAGTGTACGGGGCCCATACGAGCAGTACTTC. This translates into CAWSVRGPYEQYF.